The clone carrying this T cell receptor (beta chain) was observed a few times. Clones were sequenced by immunoSEQ multiplex PCR, and TCRdb holds only the in-frame ones, with some missing. The table has about 210,000 clones, around 86% seen once; the top ten hold about 8.9%. The source of the sample is a study of blood T cell repertoires in COVID-19. Whole-study context: Acute and convalescent COVID-19 samples came from the United States, Italy and Spain. T cells, B-cell-depleted T cells, or PBMCs supplied cDNA or gDNA.

The CDR3 has 11 residues. Trimming pared 3 bases from V and 4 bases from J, leaving 4 bases between. The germline V gene encodes CDR1 SGHRS and CDR2 YFSETQ. Ages ranged from about 18 to 89 years, with residence in about two dozen US areas. Self-reported history from a screening survey and questionnaire set each donor's cohort. This clonotype was obtained from a woman aged 50 to 60 with acute COVID-19. Sequenced input: PBMCs or T cells enriched from blood (not recorded which). The gene calls are TRBV5-1 and TRBJ2-5, with D uncertain. The CDR3 reads CASSSRETQYF. In DNA, the CDR3 is TGCGCCAGCAGCTCCAGAGAGACCCAGTACTTC.